These T cell receptor beta chains were read from a single sample in a study of shared clonotypes between healthy human individuals. Sequencing was performed with immunoSEQ multiplex PCR; in TCRdb, only in-frame clones are kept and a portion is missing. The sample includes some 2.3 million clones, 85% to 95% of them seen just once. Sequenced sample: naive CD4+ T cells from PBMCs. The source of these receptors is a man in his late teens or twenties in good health. Some clones in this sample may be carry-over from other donors' samples. Both conserved end residues are part of each CDR3. Fields, in order: J gene, D gene, clone size, V gene, CDR3 protein, CDR3 DNA. A D gene is named only where the DNA matches it firmly. Expanded clones get a size class; other rows say once, few or many, or leave the size out.

>TRBJ1-2|-|-|TRBV10-3
CAISGAEEGYTF
TGTGCCATCAGTGGGGCAGAGGAGGGCTACACCTTC
>TRBJ2-5|TRBD1|-|TRBV29-1
CSGGTGESETQYF
TGCAGCGGAGGGACAGGGGAATCAGAGACCCAGTACTTC
>TRBJ2-1|TRBD1|-|TRBV2
CASSLTGGYNEQFF
TGTGCCAGCAGCTTGACAGGGGGCTACAATGAGCAGTTCTTC
>TRBJ2-7|-|-|TRBV2
CASRDGSSYEQYF
TGTGCCAGCAGGGATGGGAGCTCCTACGAGCAGTACTTC
>TRBJ2-7|-|-|TRBV2
CASSSTRGPPSYEQYF
TGTGCCAGCAGCAGTACAAGGGGTCCCCCGTCCTACGAGCAGTACTTC
>TRBJ2-2|TRBD1|-|TRBV5-1
CASSFAWDRGGGELFF
TGCGCCAGCAGCTTTGCCTGGGACAGGGGCGGCGGGGAGCTGTTTTTT
>TRBJ2-1|-|once|TRBV5-4
CASSPPGGRIRHNEQFF
TGTGCCAGCAGCCCCCCCGGGGGGCGTATCCGGCACAATGAGCAGTTCTTC
>TRBJ1-5|-|few|TRBV20-1
CSASLNQPQHF
TGCAGTGCTAGCCTCAATCAGCCCCAGCATTTT
>TRBJ1-1|TRBD1|-|TRBV2
CASHEWGGQGTGNTEAFF
TGTGCCAGCCACGAGTGGGGCGGACAGGGAACCGGGAACACTGAAGCTTTCTTT
>TRBJ2-3|TRBD2|-|TRBV6-6
CASSFAGGGTDTQYF
TGTGCCAGCAGTTTTGCGGGAGGGGGCACAGATACGCAGTATTTT
>TRBJ2-6|-|-|TRBV6-6
CASTPGANVLTF
TGTGCCAGCACCCCCGGGGCCAACGTCCTGACTTTC
>TRBJ2-5|-|-|TRBV5-1
CASSSGAGQQETQYF
TGCGCCAGCAGCAGTGGGGCGGGGCAACAAGAGACCCAGTACTTC
>TRBJ2-2|TRBD1|-|TRBV18
CASSRQGTSGELFF
TGTGCCAGCTCACGACAGGGGACGTCCGGGGAGCTGTTTTTT
>TRBJ2-3|-|-|TRBV7-3
CASSSPGTADTQYF
TGTGCCAGCAGCTCCCCCGGGACCGCAGATACGCAGTATTTT
>TRBJ2-5|-|-|TRBV6-1
CASSEIKPSQETQYF
TGTGCCAGCAGTGAAATTAAGCCTAGCCAAGAGACCCAGTACTTC
>TRBJ2-5|-|once|TRBV18
CASSPVGETQYF
TGTGCCAGCTCTCCCGTAGGAGAGACCCAGTACTTC
>TRBJ2-3|-|-|TRBV25-1
CASSGMTDTQYF
TGTGCCAGCAGTGGTATGACAGATACGCAGTATTTT
>TRBJ2-7|-|once|TRBV5-1
CASSRGTSTSYEQYF
TGCGCCAGCAGCCGAGGGACCTCCACGTCCTACGAGCAGTACTTC
>TRBJ1-1|TRBD1|-|TRBV4-3
CASSFTGGDLDTEAFF
TGCGCCAGCAGTTTTACAGGGGGCGACTTGGACACTGAAGCTTTCTTT
>TRBJ1-4|TRBD1|-|TRBV5-5
CASSWTGANEKLFF
TGTGCCAGCAGCTGGACAGGGGCTAATGAAAAACTGTTTTTT
>TRBJ2-2|TRBD2|-|TRBV5-1
CASSSRLAGVPGELFF
TGCGCCAGCAGCTCAAGACTAGCGGGAGTCCCCGGGGAGCTGTTTTTT
>TRBJ2-5|-|-|TRBV5-1
CASSFPAGLGETQYF
TGCGCCAGCAGCTTTCCTGCGGGATTGGGAGAGACCCAGTACTTC
>TRBJ2-3|-|once|TRBV18
CASSPAGGGNTQYF
TGTGCCAGCTCACCAGCCGGGGGCGGGAATACGCAGTATTTT
>TRBJ2-7|-|once|TRBV9
CASSATNEQYF
TGTGCCAGCAGCGCCACCAACGAGCAGTACTTC
>TRBJ2-7|TRBD2|-|TRBV11-3
CASSPGLAGTYEQYF
TGTGCCAGCAGCCCGGGACTAGCGGGTACCTACGAGCAGTACTTC
>TRBJ1-5|TRBD1|-|TRBV28
CASSLRDRAYNQPQHF
TGTGCCAGCAGTTTAAGGGACAGGGCATACAATCAGCCCCAGCATTTT
>TRBJ2-2|-|-|TRBV11-3
CASSPTIIGELFF
TGTGCCAGCAGCCCCACAATTATCGGGGAGCTGTTTTTT
>TRBJ1-1|-|few|TRBV30
CAWRAARRTEAFF
TGTGCCTGGAGGGCAGCTAGGCGGACTGAAGCTTTCTTT
>TRBJ2-7|-|-|TRBV30
CAWTGTPNNYEQYF
TGTGCCTGGACGGGGACACCAAATAACTACGAGCAGTACTTC
>TRBJ2-1|TRBD2|once|TRBV7-9
CASSLVGGRAYNEQFF
TGTGCCAGCAGCTTAGTAGGCGGGAGGGCCTACAATGAGCAGTTCTTC
>TRBJ2-7|-|-|TRBV2
CASSYYYEQYF
TGTGCCAGCAGCTACTATTACGAGCAGTACTTC
>TRBJ2-5|-|-|TRBV7-2
CASSLDEVTYPGWETQYF
TGTGCCAGCAGCTTAGATGAGGTTACATACCCAGGATGGGAGACCCAGTACTTC
>TRBJ2-5|TRBD2|-|TRBV5-4
CASSYSSGTETQYF
TGTGCCAGCAGCTACTCTAGCGGGACAGAGACCCAGTACTTC
>TRBJ2-1|TRBD2|-|TRBV5-4
CASSGGLAGYNEQFF
TGTGCCAGCAGCGGGGGACTAGCGGGTTACAATGAGCAGTTCTTC
>TRBJ2-7|TRBD2|-|TRBV7-2
CASSRQGLAGGQSYEQYF
TGTGCCAGCAGCCGACAGGGACTAGCGGGAGGTCAGTCCTACGAGCAGTACTTC
>TRBJ2-1|TRBD1|-|TRBV15
CATSSRQGFSYNEQFF
TGTGCCACCAGCAGCCGACAGGGGTTCTCCTACAATGAGCAGTTCTTC
>TRBJ2-1|-|-|TRBV14
CASSQLGVRYNEQFF
TGTGCCAGCAGCCAACTAGGGGTTCGGTACAATGAGCAGTTCTTC
>TRBJ2-1|TRBD2|-|TRBV30
CAWSVVAGGLSYNEQFF
TGTGCCTGGAGTGTAGTAGCGGGAGGCCTCTCCTACAATGAGCAGTTCTTC
>TRBJ2-6|-|once|TRBV28
CASSPRTGANVLTF
TGTGCCAGCAGTCCTCGAACTGGGGCCAACGTCCTGACTTTC
>TRBJ1-6|-|-|TRBV2
CASRGGGRNSPLHF
TGTGCCAGCAGAGGGGGTGGTAGGAATTCACCCCTCCACTTT
>TRBJ2-7|-|-|TRBV28
CASSLVGEYEQYF
TGTGCCAGCAGTTTAGTGGGGGAGTACGAGCAGTACTTC
>TRBJ1-2|TRBD1|-|TRBV28
CAIQPGDSYGYTF
TGTGCCATCCAGCCGGGGGACAGCTATGGCTACACCTTC
>TRBJ2-3|TRBD1|-|TRBV2
CASSGQGAGDTQYF
TGTGCCAGCTCGGGACAGGGGGCAGGAGATACGCAGTATTTT
>TRBJ2-7|-|-|TRBV29-1
CSVWSDTRSYEQYF
TGCAGCGTTTGGAGTGATACCCGGTCCTACGAGCAGTACTTC
>TRBJ2-7|-|-|TRBV7-2
CASSPHALYEQYF
TGTGCCAGCAGCCCTCACGCCCTTTACGAGCAGTACTTC
>TRBJ2-7|TRBD1|-|TRBV28
CASSTGQYYEQYF
TGTGCCAGCAGTACGGGACAGTACTACGAGCAGTACTTC
>TRBJ1-2|TRBD1|-|TRBV7-7
CASSFISTGGNGYTF
TGTGCCAGCAGCTTTATATCGACAGGGGGCAATGGCTACACCTTC
>TRBJ2-3|TRBD2|-|TRBV5-1
CASSPPGLAGRDTQYF
TGCGCCAGCAGCCCGCCGGGACTAGCGGGGCGAGATACGCAGTATTTT
>TRBJ2-5|TRBD2|-|TRBV5-1
CASSLAGGRETQYF
TGCGCCAGCAGCTTGGCGGGAGGTCGCGAGACCCAGTACTTC
>TRBJ2-7|-|-|TRBV6-6
CASSYKSGGSSYEQYF
TGTGCCAGCAGTTACAAGTCAGGAGGGTCCTCCTACGAGCAGTACTTC
>TRBJ2-2|TRBD2|-|TRBV5-4
CASSLNPSGDTGELFF
TGTGCCAGCAGCTTAAATCCTAGCGGGGACACCGGGGAGCTGTTTTTT
>TRBJ1-3|TRBD1|-|TRBV10-3
CAISQLTGSGNTIYF
TGTGCCATCAGCCAGTTGACAGGGTCTGGAAACACCATATATTTT
>TRBJ2-1|-|-|TRBV7-3
CASSSASGSGGYNEQFF
TGTGCCAGCAGCTCAGCAAGCGGGTCAGGGGGCTACAATGAGCAGTTCTTC
>TRBJ2-7|TRBD1|-|TRBV10-3
CAISEARGRYEQYF
TGTGCCATCAGTGAGGCCAGGGGGAGATACGAGCAGTACTTC
>TRBJ1-4|-|-|TRBV6-1
CATVTPGVEKLFF
TGTGCCACCGTTACTCCAGGGGTGGAAAAACTGTTTTTT
>TRBJ1-3|-|few|TRBV5-1
CASSPQGTGGNTIYF
TGCGCCAGCAGCCCCCAGGGAACAGGTGGAAACACCATATATTTT